A single sample gave rise to the 3 T cell receptor beta chains below, sequenced in a study of T cell repertoires in cytomegalovirus infection. Their antigens are not known. A single record per CDR3 protein comes from TCRdb applying MiXCR to the reads. Of around 770,000 distinct CDR3 sequences detected, almost 30% appear once; the ten largest clones hold around 13%. Sequenced material: cultured CD8+ T cells from PBMCs, taken from culture after CMV antigen stimulation. These receptors originate from a human donor in good health (CMV status not recorded). Some clones in this sample may be carry-over from other donors' samples.

V is TRBV7-2 and J is TRBJ2-7; 8 bases are a match to TRBD2. CDR3 size: 16 residues. CDR1 is SGHTA, CDR2 FQGNSA, per germline. J gave up 4 bases and V 0 bases, and 8 bases lay outside the gene matches. CDR3 nucleotide sequence: TGTGCCAGCAGCTTAGCTAGTAGCGGGGCCTTTTACGAGCAGTACGTC. It specifies CASSLASSGAFYEQYV.

This clonotype has a handful of counts. The CDR3 loop is CASSPGYYPNTGELFF. CDR3 DNA sequence: TGTGCCAGCAGCCCTGGCTATTACCCCAATACCGGGGAGCTGTTTTTT. V gene TRBV12-3 or TRBV12-4 combines with J gene TRBJ2-2; no clear D gene. V was cut by 6 bases and J by 5 bases, with 19 bases left in between. The CDR3 extends over 16 amino acids.

The chain joins TRBV19 to TRBJ1-6, with no clear D. Deletions cut 5 bases from V and 4 bases from J, with 9 bases between. The CDR3 extends over 14 amino acids. The germline V gene encodes CDR1 LNHDA and CDR2 SQIVND (reference sequence). The CDR3 loop is CASSVLGYNSPLHF. Written as DNA, the CDR3 is TGTGCCAGTAGTGTGTTAGGATATAATTCACCCCTCCACTTT.